These T cell receptor beta chains were read from a single sample in a study of T cells after yellow fever vaccination. MiXCR was run by TCRdb on the 5' RACE reads, yielding one entry per CDR3 protein. The sample has nearly 300,000 distinct CDR3 sequences; approximately 10% are singletons. The sample in question was CD4+ T cells sorted from PBMCs, obtained 5 days after the yellow fever booster vaccination. Receptors originate from a man aged 18 to 29 who received the YFV17D yellow fever vaccine. Each CDR3 is given with its conserved first and last residue. Fields, in order: CDR3 DNA, CDR3 protein, J gene, V gene, clone size, D gene. D genes are given only for firm matches. Clone size is not always given. Where it is, it says once, few, many or a class for expanded clones.

TGTGCCAGCAGTTCCAGGGACCACATTCAGTACTTC | CASSSRDHIQYF | TRBJ2-4 | TRBV28 | many | .
TGCAGTGCTACCAAGGATACGCAGTATTTT | CSATKDTQYF | TRBJ2-3 | TRBV20-1 | few | .
TGCGCCAGCACCTGGGGTAGCGGCACAGATACGCAGTATTTT | CASTWGSGTDTQYF | TRBJ2-3 | TRBV5-1 | . | .
TGTGCCAGCAGTTACTCGACACAGAGGGGGACCCAGTACTTC | CASSYSTQRGTQYF | TRBJ2-5 | TRBV6-5 | few | .
TGCGCCAGCAGCCAAGAAGGGACTAGCGGAGCATACGAGCAGTACTTC | CASSQEGTSGAYEQYF | TRBJ2-7 | TRBV4-1 | once | TRBD2
TGTGCCAGCAGCCTGGGTACAGCTATAGATACGCAGTATTTT | CASSLGTAIDTQYF | TRBJ2-3 | TRBV5-5 | few | .
TGTGCCAGCCCGTGGGCGGATTGGAACACTGAAGCTTTCTTT | CASPWADWNTEAFF | TRBJ1-1 | TRBV7-3 | . | .
TGCGCCAGCGGAAGGTTACCTTACAATGAGCAGTTCTTC | CASGRLPYNEQFF | TRBJ2-1 | TRBV5-1 | few | .
TGTGCCAGCAGCCCCTGGGACAGGGGTCGTGATCAGCCCCAGCATTTT | CASSPWDRGRDQPQHF | TRBJ1-5 | TRBV7-8 | few | TRBD1
TGTGCCAGCAGCCAAGTACAAGATTCACCCCTCCACTTT | CASSQVQDSPLHF | TRBJ1-6 | TRBV9 | many | .
TGTGCCAGCAGCTTATCTGCGACCGTCGGCTTC | CASSLSATVGF | TRBJ2-5 | TRBV7-9 | . | .
TGTGCCAGCAGCTTAGAAGTAGGAGGGCCCCAGCATTTT | CASSLEVGGPQHF | TRBJ1-5 | TRBV7-2 | few | .
TGTGCCAGCAGTTTACCGACAGGGGGAGGCGAGCAGTACTTC | CASSLPTGGGEQYF | TRBJ2-7 | TRBV28 | few | TRBD1
TGTGCCAGCAGCTTGTACAGGGATGAAAAACTGTTTTTT | CASSLYRDEKLFF | TRBJ1-4 | TRBV7-2 | . | .
TGCGCCAGCAGCTTGGGACAGGACTTTAATGAAGCTTTCTTT | CASSLGQDFNEAFF | TRBJ1-1 | TRBV5-1 | many | .
TGCGCCAGCAGCTTTGACCCAAACACTGAAGCTTTCTTT | CASSFDPNTEAFF | TRBJ1-1 | TRBV5-1 | many | .
TGTGCCAGCAGCTACAGGGGTTTGGACAATGAGCAGTTCTTC | CASSYRGLDNEQFF | TRBJ2-1 | TRBV12-3/TRBV12-4 | many | TRBD1
TGTGCCAGCACTCTAAGCGGCAATCAGCCCCAGCATTTT | CASTLSGNQPQHF | TRBJ1-5 | TRBV2 | . | .
TGTGCCAGCAGCTACACCCCGGGACAGAGGAACACTGAAGCTTTCTTT | CASSYTPGQRNTEAFF | TRBJ1-1 | TRBV5-5 | few | TRBD1
TGTGCCAGCGCCGGGTCCTTAATCGAAAAACTGTTTTTT | CASAGSLIEKLFF | TRBJ1-4 | TRBV6-6 | few | .
TGCAGTGCTCCTGAGACTAGCGGGTCGAATGAGCAGTTCTTC | CSAPETSGSNEQFF | TRBJ2-1 | TRBV20-1 | . | TRBD2
TGTGCCAGCAGCCAAACAGCCGGCGGGCAGTTCTTC | CASSQTAGGQFF | TRBJ2-1 | TRBV3-1 | . | .
TGTGCCAGCAGCCCAGGGGTTGGCTATACGCAGTATTTT | CASSPGVGYTQYF | TRBJ2-3 | TRBV2 | few | .
TGTGCCAGCAGCCCCGGGACTGGTAACACCGGGGAGCTGTTTTTT | CASSPGTGNTGELFF | TRBJ2-2 | TRBV11-1 | many | .
TGTGCTAGTGGTTCGTCTGGACAGGGATACACAGATACGCAGTATTTT | CASGSSGQGYTDTQYF | TRBJ2-3 | TRBV12-5 | few | TRBD1
TGTGCCAGCAGTGCCGGACAGGGGGTTTACTATGGCTACACCTTC | CASSAGQGVYYGYTF | TRBJ1-2 | TRBV6-1 | few | TRBD1
TGTGCCAGCAGCTACCATCAGGGGGACTCTGGAAACACCATATATTTT | CASSYHQGDSGNTIYF | TRBJ1-3 | TRBV6-5 | many | TRBD1
TGCAGTGCTACCGGGAATAACAACTTTAATGAAAAACTGTTTTTT | CSATGNNNFNEKLFF | TRBJ1-4 | TRBV20-1 | . | .
TGTGCCAGTAGTACCGGGACAGGGAATTCCTATGGCTACACCTTC | CASSTGTGNSYGYTF | TRBJ1-2 | TRBV19 | . | TRBD1
TGTGCCAGCAGTTCAGCGGAAGGGCCCAGCTTGGACAATGAGCAGTTCTTC | CASSSAEGPSLDNEQFF | TRBJ2-1 | TRBV28 | few | .
TGCAGCGTCGGACTAGCGGGGGCCGGGAGCTCCTACAATGAGCAGTTCTTC | CSVGLAGAGSSYNEQFF | TRBJ2-1 | TRBV29-1 | few | TRBD2
TGTGCCAGCAGCCTTGATACAGGGGAGACCGGGGAGCTGTTTTTT | CASSLDTGETGELFF | TRBJ2-2 | TRBV9 | many | TRBD1
TGTGCCAGCTCACAGGCGGCAGTAGGAGAGACCCAGTACTTC | CASSQAAVGETQYF | TRBJ2-5 | TRBV18 | . | .
TGCGCCAGCAGTCATAAGACAGGGAATGAAAAACTGTTTTTT | CASSHKTGNEKLFF | TRBJ1-4 | TRBV5-1 | . | TRBD1
TGTGCCAGCAGCCACACGCCTGGTGGGGCCGACACAGATACGCAGTATTTT | CASSHTPGGADTDTQYF | TRBJ2-3 | TRBV3-1 | few | .
TGTGACAGCTCGAGTGGCTTAGTCAGGGACTCCTACGAGCAGTACTTC | CDSSSGLVRDSYEQYF | TRBJ2-7 | TRBV18 | once | .
TGTGCCAGCAGCCCAAGACGGAGGGGGGTAACCCTCCACTTT | CASSPRRRGVTLHF | TRBJ1-6 | TRBV7-2 | few | .
TGTGCCAGCAGCTGGGGACAGGGACTCTCTGGGGCCAACGTCCTGACTTTC | CASSWGQGLSGANVLTF | TRBJ2-6 | TRBV7-2 | many | TRBD1
TGTGCCAGCAGGGAAGGCAATCAGCCCCAGCATTTT | CASREGNQPQHF | TRBJ1-5 | TRBV7-9 | . | .
TGCGCCAGCAGCTTGGATCCAGGGGGCGAGGGAAACATTCAGTACTTC | CASSLDPGGEGNIQYF | TRBJ2-4 | TRBV5-1 | . | TRBD1
TGTGCCAGCAGCTTAGCCCGGTGGCGGGGGCAAGAGACCCAGTACTTC | CASSLARWRGQETQYF | TRBJ2-5 | TRBV7-2 | many | TRBD2
TGTGCCAGCAGCCAACGCGGGTTTACTGAAGCTTTCTTT | CASSQRGFTEAFF | TRBJ1-1 | TRBV7-6 | . | .
TGTGCCAGCAGGCGAGCGGGGGGGAGCTCCTACAATGAGCAGTTCTTC | CASRRAGGSSYNEQFF | TRBJ2-1 | TRBV7-2 | . | TRBD2
TGCGCCAGCAGCTTGGCCTCTCCAGAGACCCAGTACTTC | CASSLASPETQYF | TRBJ2-5 | TRBV5-1 | many | .
TGCCGAGCCCGGCAGGGTGGCCAGAACACTGAAGCTTTCTTT | CRARQGGQNTEAFF | TRBJ1-1 | TRBV20-1 | few | .
TGTGCCAGCAGCCTCCGGACTGAAGAGACCCAGTACTTC | CASSLRTEETQYF | TRBJ2-5 | TRBV5-4 | . | .